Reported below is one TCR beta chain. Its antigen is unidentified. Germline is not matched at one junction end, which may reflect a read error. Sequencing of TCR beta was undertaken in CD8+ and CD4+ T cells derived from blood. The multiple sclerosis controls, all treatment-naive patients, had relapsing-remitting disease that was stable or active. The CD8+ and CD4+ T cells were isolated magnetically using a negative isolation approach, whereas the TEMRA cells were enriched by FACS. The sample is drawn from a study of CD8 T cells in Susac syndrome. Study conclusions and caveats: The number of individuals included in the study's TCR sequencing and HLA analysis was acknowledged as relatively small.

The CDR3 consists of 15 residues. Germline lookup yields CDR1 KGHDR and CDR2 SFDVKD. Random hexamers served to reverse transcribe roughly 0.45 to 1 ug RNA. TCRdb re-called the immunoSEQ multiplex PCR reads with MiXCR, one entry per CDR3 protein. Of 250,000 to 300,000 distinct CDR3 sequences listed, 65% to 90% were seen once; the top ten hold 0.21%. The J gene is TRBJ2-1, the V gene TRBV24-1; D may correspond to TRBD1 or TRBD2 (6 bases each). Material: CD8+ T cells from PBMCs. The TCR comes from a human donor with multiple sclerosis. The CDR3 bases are TGTGCCACCAGTGATTTGGGGGGCCGGAGGGATGAGCAGCTCTTC. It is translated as CATSDLGGRRDEQLF.